A single sample is the source of the 13 T cell receptor beta chains below, sequenced in a study of T cell repertoires in cytomegalovirus infection. Their target antigens are unknown. TCRdb re-analysed the reads in MiXCR, keeping a single row per CDR3 protein. The repertoire includes approximately 340,000 distinct CDR3 sequences, 25% to 30% of them detected once, and 20% sits in the top ten. Material: cultured PBMCs, obtained from culture after CMV antigen stimulation. These receptors were collected from a human donor in good health (CMV status not recorded). Some clones in this sample may be carry-over from other donors' samples.

This clonotype has just a few counts. The chain combines TRBV5-1 with TRBJ2-7; D is perhaps TRBD2 (6 bases). The length of the CDR3 is 14 residues. Trimming removed 4 bases at V and 3 bases at J, with 14 bases between. CDR1 SGHRS and CDR2 YFSETQ come from the germline V gene. CDR3 in DNA: TGCGCCAGCAGCCTATCGGGGGAGCTCTACGAGCAGTACTTC. It yields the protein CASSLSGELYEQYF.

The chain employs TRBV7-2 and TRBJ1-6; tentatively, D is TRBD1 (6 bases). Trimming stripped 5 bases from V and 7 bases from J, with 15 bases between. The CDR3 totals 15 residues. Germline V gene data show CDR1 as SGHTA and CDR2 as FQGNSA. The CDR3 nucleotides read TGTGCCAGCAGCCAGACAGGAGCTGGGAATTCACCCCTCCACTTT. Encoded protein: CASSQTGAGNSPLHF.

This clonotype has only a few counts. The chain is built from TRBV7-6 and TRBJ2-1; D call uncertain. V was clipped by 1 base and J by 7 bases, with 14 bases between them. The CDR3 is 15 residues long. Germline loops: CDR1 SGHVS, CDR2 FNYEAQ. The CDR3 DNA sequence: TGTGCCAGCAGCTTAGGGGCCGACGCTCGGAATGAGCAGTTCTTC. It codes for CASSLGADARNEQFF. The full variable domain, its missing parts supplied by reference TRBV7-6 and TRBJ2-1, is GAGVSQSPRYKVTKRGQDVALRCDPISGHVSLYWYRQALGQGPEFLTYFNYEAQQDKSGLPNDRFSAERPEGSISTLTIQRTEQRDSAMYRCASSLGADARNEQFFGPGTRLTVL.

This rearrangement joins TRBV7-6 to TRBJ1-6, with D possibly matching TRBD1 (5 bases). CDR3 length: 17 residues. CDR1 and CDR2 from the germline V gene are SGHVS and FNYEAQ. V lost 3 bases to trimming and J lost 7 bases, with 19 bases between them. CDR3 coding DNA: TGTGCCAGCAGCTTGCAGGAATGGCAGGGCGGGAATTCACCCCTCCACTTT. It encodes CASSLQEWQGGNSPLHF. Drawing the rest from reference TRBV7-6 and TRBJ1-6, the complete variable domain is GAGVSQSPRYKVTKRGQDVALRCDPISGHVSLYWYRQALGQGPEFLTYFNYEAQQDKSGLPNDRFSAERPEGSISTLTIQRTEQRDSAMYRCASSLQEWQGGNSPLHFGNGTRLTVT.

The chain is built from TRBV5-1 and TRBJ2-1, with TRBD2 identical over 10 bases. Germline V gene sequence: CDR1 SGHRS, CDR2 YFSETQ. The CDR3 contains 15 residues. After removal of 0 bases from V and 8 bases from J, the junction contained 5 bases not matched to a gene. CDR3 sequence reads: CASSLEAGGIDEQFF. DNA for the CDR3: TGCGCCAGCAGCTTGGAAGCGGGAGGGATTGATGAGCAGTTCTTC.

This chain uses TRBV11-2 with TRBJ2-7, with a possible D match to TRBD1 (6 bases). Germline CDR1 reads SGHAT; CDR2 reads FQNNGV. The CDR3 contains 14 residues. Trimming cost V 1 base and J 8 bases, with 15 bases left between them. In DNA form, the CDR3 reads TGTGCCAGCAGCTTAGGAGGGGGAGCAGGGAAGCAGTACTTC. Protein sequence: CASSLGGGAGKQYF.

V gene TRBV2 combines with J gene TRBJ1-3, with D unclear. V lost 1 base and J lost 0, with 7 bases in between. This CDR3 region has 15 residues. Germline V gene data show CDR1 as SNHLY and CDR2 as FYNNEI. CDR3 sequence: CASSEEGYSGNTIYF. CDR3 coding DNA: TGTGCCAGCAGTGAAGAGGGCTACTCTGGAAACACCATATATTTT.

The CDR3 coding sequence is TGTGCCAGCAGCCCACACAGCGGGCCCCGCCCTAGCACAGATACGCAGTATTTT. Translated: CASSPHSGPRPSTDTQYF. The chain uses TRBV9 and TRBJ2-3; possible D gene TRBD2, 6 bases. Germline CDR1 is SGDLS and CDR2 is YYNGEE. There are 18 residues in the CDR3. V was clipped by 4 bases and J by 0 bases, with 21 bases between them.

The chain employs TRBV11-2 and TRBJ1-4; no definite D call. V lost 1 base, J lost 7 bases, and 7 bases lay in between. The CDR3 totals 13 residues. Germline V lookup: CDR1 SGHAT, CDR2 FQNNGV. In nucleotides, the CDR3 is TGTGCCAGCAGCTTAGGGAACAGTGAAAAACTGTTTTTT. This sequence encodes CASSLGNSEKLFF. The complete variable domain, with remaining parts taken from reference TRBV11-2 and TRBJ1-4, reads EAGVAQSPRYKIIEKRQSVAFWCNPISGHATLYWYQQILGQGPKLLIQFQNNGVVDDSQLPKDRFSAERLKGVDSTLKIQPAKLEDSAVYLCASSLGNSEKLFFGSGTQLSVL.

This clonotype appeared many times. This chain joins TRBV12-3 or TRBV12-4 and TRBJ1-2, with 9 bases that match TRBD1. The V gene end was trimmed by 6 bases and the J gene end by 6 bases; junction bases not matched to a gene: 11. The CDR3 loop spans 15 amino acids. The DNA of the CDR3 is TGTGCCAGCAGCCTTAAAGGACAGGGGAGTAATGGCTACACCTTC. Translated: CASSLKGQGSNGYTF.

There are many counts of this clonotype. This chain joins TRBV10-1 and TRBJ2-7; TRBD1 matches at 9 bases. The trim removed 3 bases at V and 2 bases at J, leaving 5 bases unmatched. Germline values: CDR1 WNHNN, CDR2 SYGVQD (reference sequence). The CDR3 has 15 amino acids. The CDR3 coding sequence is TGCGCCAGCAGTGAAGGACAGGGGCTCCCCTACGAGCAGTACTTC. Its translation is CASSEGQGLPYEQYF.

As concerns this clonotype: A read error is possible here, since a much larger clone lies one base away. The rearrangement joins TRBV7-9 to TRBJ2-7, with 9 positions matching TRBD2. The CDR3 consists of 16 residues. The germline V gene has CDR1 SEHNR and CDR2 FQNEAQ (reference sequence). The CDR3 reads CASSLVGSGSPYGQYF. In DNA, the CDR3 is TGTGCCAGCAGCTTAGTCGGTAGCGGGAGCCCCTACGGGCAGTACTTC.

This clonotype was detected a few times. The chain couples TRBV11-3 to TRBJ2-3; D unresolved. Germline CDR1 is SGHNT and CDR2 is YENEEA. This CDR3 is 14 amino acids long. Trimming cost V 5 bases and J 2 bases, with 11 bases left between them. The CDR3 bases are TGTGCCAGCAGCCCCGGGCCAAACACAGATACGCAGTATTTT. This codes for CASSPGPNTDTQYF.